The following is a TCR beta chain sequence with its context. What this receptor recognizes is not known. Per-base quality was not reported, and no clone a single base away is much larger than it. The entry originates in a study of blood T cells in healthy people across ages (dated by TCRdb to between 2015 and 2016). Study-wide context: In model experiments, roughly one uniquely barcoded TCR beta cDNA molecule per two T cells was captured by template switching. The study analyzed two additional independent replicas of 1 million unique cDNA reads from the same blood draw for two donors, one aged 18 to 30 and one aged 80 or older. Age-related changes in TCR beta repertoire diversity were measured in the study by deep sequencing normalized with unique cDNA molecular identifiers. The donors were split into four age groups: young (average 16 years), middle-aged (roughly 40), aged (about 62) and long-lived (over 80). Donors of different ages were randomly distributed across sequencing lanes to avoid experimental bias.

Overall study results and their limits: Estimates of total diversity based on one million sequenced T cells were considered lower bounds and underestimates. A strong correlation was found between observed TCR beta diversity and the percentage of naive T cells measured by flow cytometry. Compared with the aged group, the long-lived group had more naive CD4+ T cells, fewer expanded clones and increased TCR diversity, a pattern suggesting age selection. As age increased, observed TCR beta diversity per million T cells dropped in a roughly linear way, and a significant reduction was already evident by age roughly 36. Since profiling was done on bulk unsorted PBMCs, naive and antigen-experienced compartments could not be conclusively compared. Because donor CMV infection status was unknown, age-related changes in expanded clonotypes were potentially confounded.

Systemically healthy Caucasian individuals from Russia, approximately 39 in total and aged about 6 to 90 years, were included as donors. Each donor gave 8 to 10 milliliters of peripheral blood, drawn into EDTA-treated Vacutainer tubes. PBMCs were isolated by Ficoll-Paque density-gradient centrifugation, with at least 6 million obtained per sample. Trizol reagent was used to extract total RNA from PBMCs, with at least 5.5 micrograms per sample. Naive CD45RAhigh/CD27high T cell percentages were measured by flow cytometry on a PBMC aliquot from every donor. Library construction relied on 5' RACE. The instrument was an Illumina HiSeq 2500. A second PCR of 7 to 11 cycles was performed with a sample-barcoded 5' primer and a J-beta primer mix. A unique molecular identifier was introduced onto each TCR beta cDNA molecule by a template-switch 5' adaptor carrying 12 random nucleotides. At least 2.5 million CDR3-containing paired-end reads were obtained from each sample. All of the RNA was converted into first-strand cDNA using the Mint cDNA synthesis kit, with a TRBC-specific oligonucleotide serving as the primer. All cDNA was treated with uracil-DNA glycosylase and then went through a first 18-cycle PCR with the universal primers M1SS and BC2_uni_R. Concerning the study's data processing: For normalization, 1 million high-quality reads, each with a distinct molecular identifier, were randomly selected from each sample. Instead of being binned into consensus sequences, reads with shared molecular identifiers were discarded. MiTCR, set to a Q25 quality threshold and the strictest error-elimination algorithm, was used for CDR3 identification, clonotype clustering and error correction. A nonparametric unseen species model with Euler transformation was used to estimate a lower bound on total TCR beta diversity. In TCRdb, the public reads were trimmed at Q25 with fastp and aligned with MiXCR, with productive beta chains retained. Each record represents a unique CDR3 protein, reported with the most common genes and DNA among its rows. These V and J calls are TCRdb output, not the study's own analysis. The sample table shows under 1,000,000 distinct CDR3 sequences, and around 36% are seen once. Jointly, the top ten make up 10% to 15% of the sample.

The sequence was obtained from a man younger than 35 in good health. The specimen was blood.

The DNA sequence is TGTGCCAGCAGCCAAGTCCAGGGGGATGCTTTCTTT. The resulting protein is CASSQVQGDAFF. The chain was built from TRBV3-1 and TRBJ1-1, and 7 junctional nucleotides match TRBD1. Counted from cysteine to phenylalanine, this CDR3 has 12 amino acids. The read is trimmed to its CDR3 DNA, 36 bases read in frame from base 1. Trimming leaves V shorter by 1 base and J shorter by 11 bases, with the junction holding 4 bases beyond the gene matches. Sequences LGHDT (CDR1) and YNNKEL (CDR2) are obtained from the germline V gene (reference sequence).